Described below is a single T cell receptor beta chain sequence and its context. J was trimmed by 10 bases and V by 0 bases; bases with no gene match: 8. CDR1 GTSNPN and CDR2 SVGIG come from the germline V gene (reference sequence). The CDR3 has 15 amino acids. PCR used 60 Vbeta primers and 13 Jbeta primers. Generated by immunoSEQ multiplex PCR, the TCRdb table keeps only in-frame clones and is missing some. This sample has under 40,000 clones; 80% occur once, and the top ten carry 6%. These data are taken from a study of cytomegalovirus exposure and HLA in healthy donors. This chain connects TRBV30 to TRBJ2-1; 11 nucleotides agree with TRBD2. The TCR sequence derives from a male donor in good health and CMV-seronegative. The specimen sequenced was PBMCs. CDR3 sequence reads: CAWSVQLAGVREQFF. The CDR3 DNA reads TGTGCCTGGAGTGTACAACTAGCGGGAGTCCGAGAGCAGTTCTTC.